The sequence of this T cell receptor (beta chain) was determined in a study of T cells in Graves' hyperthyroidism and ophthalmopathy. No progression to ophthalmopathy during 18 months of follow-up defined stable disease. The study excluded patients with uncontrolled infection, other autoimmune disease, pregnancy or lactation. PBMCs were derived from 9.5 to 10 ml fresh peripheral blood. This CDR3 is 16 amino acids long. J gave up 9 bases and V 5 bases, and 10 bases lay outside the gene matches. Germline-derived CDR1 and CDR2 are MDHEN and SYDVKM. This clonotype has a handful of counts. RNA transcripts were the template for amplifying TCR beta CDR3 regions. With the HTBI primer set, the TCR CDR3 went through a first round of RT-PCR. Each CDR3 protein gets one entry after TCRdb re-called the multiplex PCR reads with MiXCR. Of a few hundred thousand distinct CDR3 sequences listed, roughly 25% are singletons.

The gene calls are TRBV28 and TRBJ2-1, with 13 nucleotides matching TRBD2. Sample: blood. The origin of this receptor is a man aged 45-60 years with Graves' hyperthyroidism. CDR3 coding DNA: TGTGCCAGCAGTATCCCCGGACTAGCGGGAGAAGGTGAGCAGTTCTTC. Amino acid sequence: CASSIPGLAGEGEQFF.